Given below is one T cell receptor (beta chain) in context. Its antigen is not identified. An end of the junction does not agree with germline; a read error may underlie this. Per germline, CDR1 SGHTA and CDR2 FQGTGA. The length of the CDR3 is 15 residues. Clones were read by immunoSEQ multiplex PCR, and TCRdb kept only the in-frame ones, dropping some. Here the sample spans fewer than 95,000 clones, under 90% being singletons. This specimen comes from a study of OX40 agonist ivuxolimab in advanced cancers. Turning to the study itself: There were three patients with partial responses, one having hepatocellular carcinoma and two cutaneous melanoma.

Exclusion applied to patients with autoimmune disease history or systemic immunosuppression. Study-wide points: Nonresponders included some who also had low normalized T-cell clonal expansion. It was not determined which antigens were specifically recognized by the peripheral T cells that had undergone clonal expansion.

The sequence was obtained from an adult with an advanced solid tumor such as melanoma, head and neck, liver or kidney cancer. The material was CD4+ or CD8+ T cells sorted from blood, obtained in a trial of the OX40 agonist ivuxolimab. This chain joins TRBV7-3 and TRBJ2-3; TRBD1 aligns across 10 bases. CDR3 amino acids: CASSLTTGGANTQYF. CDR3 DNA: TGTGCCAGCAGCCTAACGACAGGGGGCGCGAATACGCAGTATTTT.